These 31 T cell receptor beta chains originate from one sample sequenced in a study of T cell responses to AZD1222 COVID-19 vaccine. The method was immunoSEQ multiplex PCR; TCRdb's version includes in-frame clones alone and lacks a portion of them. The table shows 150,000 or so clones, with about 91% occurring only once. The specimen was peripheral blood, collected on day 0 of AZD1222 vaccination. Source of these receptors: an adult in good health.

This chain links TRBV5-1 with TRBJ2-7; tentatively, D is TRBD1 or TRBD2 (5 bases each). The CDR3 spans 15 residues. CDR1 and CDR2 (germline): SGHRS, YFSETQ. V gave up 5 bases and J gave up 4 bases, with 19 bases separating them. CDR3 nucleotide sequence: TGCGCCAGCAGTACGTGGTGGGGGATAGAGTACGAGCAGTACTTC. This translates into CASSTWWGIEYEQYF.

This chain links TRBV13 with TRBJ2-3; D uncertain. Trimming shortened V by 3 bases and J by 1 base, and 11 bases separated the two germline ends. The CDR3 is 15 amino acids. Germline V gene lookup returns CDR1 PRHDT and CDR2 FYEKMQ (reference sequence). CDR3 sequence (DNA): TGTGCCAGCAGCTTCCCCCTCAGCCGCACAGATACGCAGTATTTT. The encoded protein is CASSFPLSRTDTQYF.

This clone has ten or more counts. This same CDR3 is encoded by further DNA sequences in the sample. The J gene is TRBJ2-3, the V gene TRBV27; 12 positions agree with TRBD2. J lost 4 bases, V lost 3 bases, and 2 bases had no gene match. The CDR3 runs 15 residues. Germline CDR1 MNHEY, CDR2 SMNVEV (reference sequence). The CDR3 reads CASSLTSGRSDTQYF. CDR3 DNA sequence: TGTGCCAGCAGTTTGACTAGCGGGAGATCAGATACGCAGTATTTT.

CDR3 DNA sequence: TGTGCCAGCTCCCCGGGGCCCAATCAGCCCCAGCATTTT. Its translation is CASSPGPNQPQHF. The J gene is TRBJ1-5, the V gene TRBV18, with D possibly matching TRBD1 (5 bases). Germline values: CDR1 KGHSH, CDR2 LQKENI. This CDR3 spans 13 amino acids. V lost 6 bases and J 3 bases, leaving 9 bases between the germline ends.

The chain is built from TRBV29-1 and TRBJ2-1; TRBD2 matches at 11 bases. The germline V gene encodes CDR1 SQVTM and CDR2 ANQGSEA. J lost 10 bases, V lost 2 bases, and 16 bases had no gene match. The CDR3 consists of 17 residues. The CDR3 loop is CSVERASGRTGRLEQFF. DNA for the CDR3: TGCAGCGTTGAAAGGGCTAGCGGGAGGACGGGGCGATTGGAGCAGTTCTTC.

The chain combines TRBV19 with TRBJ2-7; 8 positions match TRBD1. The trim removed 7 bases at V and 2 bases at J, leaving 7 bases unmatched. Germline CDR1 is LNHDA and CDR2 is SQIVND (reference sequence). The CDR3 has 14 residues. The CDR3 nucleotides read TGTGCCAGTAATGTAGGACAGGGTACCTACGAGCAGTACTTC. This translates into CASNVGQGTYEQYF.

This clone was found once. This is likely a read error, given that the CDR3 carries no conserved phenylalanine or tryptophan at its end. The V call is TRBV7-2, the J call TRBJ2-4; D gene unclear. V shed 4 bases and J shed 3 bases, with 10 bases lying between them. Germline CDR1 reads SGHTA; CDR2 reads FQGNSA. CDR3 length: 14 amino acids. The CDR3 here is CASSSAYGKNIQYL. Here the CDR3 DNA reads TGTGCCAGCAGCTCAGCTTATGGCAAAAACATTCAGTACCTC.

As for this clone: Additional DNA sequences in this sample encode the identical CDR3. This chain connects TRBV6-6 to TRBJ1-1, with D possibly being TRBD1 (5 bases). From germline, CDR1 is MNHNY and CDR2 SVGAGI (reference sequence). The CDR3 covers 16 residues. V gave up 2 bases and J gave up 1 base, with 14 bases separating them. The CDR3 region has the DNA TGTGCCAGCAGTTACGGGGGGAGGGGTGGGAACACTGAAGCTTTCTTT. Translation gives CASSYGGRGGNTEAFF.

The CDR3 reads CASSQGPNSNQPQHF. CDR3 DNA: TGTGCCAGCAGCCAAGGCCCGAATAGCAATCAGCCCCAGCATTTT. V and J are TRBV3-1 (or the pseudogene TRBV3-2) and TRBJ1-5, with D unresolved. The CDR3 runs to 15 residues. The V gene's germline CDR1 is LGHDT and CDR2 YNNKEL (reference sequence). The V gene lost 1 base and the J gene lost 0 bases, with 7 bases spanning the gap.

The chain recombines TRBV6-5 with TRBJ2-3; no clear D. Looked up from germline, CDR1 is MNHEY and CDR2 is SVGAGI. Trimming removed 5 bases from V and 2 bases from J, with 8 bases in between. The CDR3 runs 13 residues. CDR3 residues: CASSIPNTDTQYF. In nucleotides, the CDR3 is TGTGCCAGCAGTATACCTAACACAGATACGCAGTATTTT.

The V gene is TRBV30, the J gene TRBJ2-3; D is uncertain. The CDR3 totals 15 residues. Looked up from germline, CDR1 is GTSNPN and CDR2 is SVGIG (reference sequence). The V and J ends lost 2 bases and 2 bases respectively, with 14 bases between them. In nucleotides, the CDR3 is TGTGCCTGGAGTAGGAGTGTAAAGAACACAGATACGCAGTATTTT. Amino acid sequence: CAWSRSVKNTDTQYF.

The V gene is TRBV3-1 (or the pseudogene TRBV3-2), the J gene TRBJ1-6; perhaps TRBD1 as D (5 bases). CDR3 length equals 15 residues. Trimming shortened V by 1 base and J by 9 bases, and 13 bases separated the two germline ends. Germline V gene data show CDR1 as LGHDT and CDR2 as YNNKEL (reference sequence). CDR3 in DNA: TGTGCCAGCAGCCAAGCCTCCTCCGGGGGTTCACCCCTCCACTTT. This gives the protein CASSQASSGGSPLHF.

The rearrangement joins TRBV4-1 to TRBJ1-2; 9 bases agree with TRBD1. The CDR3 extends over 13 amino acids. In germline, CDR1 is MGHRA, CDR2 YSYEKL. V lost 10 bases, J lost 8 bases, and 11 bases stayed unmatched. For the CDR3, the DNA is TGCGCCACTTCGGGACAGGGCCCCTGGGGCTACACCTTC. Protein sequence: CATSGQGPWGYTF.

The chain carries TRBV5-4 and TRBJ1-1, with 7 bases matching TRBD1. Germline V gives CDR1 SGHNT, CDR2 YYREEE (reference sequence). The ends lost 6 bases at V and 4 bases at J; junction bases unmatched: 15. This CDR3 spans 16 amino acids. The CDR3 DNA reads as TGTGCCAGCACCCAGGGGGGAATGACGGCAAGCACTGAAGCTTTCTTT. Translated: CASTQGGMTASTEAFF. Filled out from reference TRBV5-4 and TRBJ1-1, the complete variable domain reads ETGVTQSPTHLIKTRGQQVTLRCSSQSGHNTVSWYQQALGQGPQFIFQYYREEENGRGNFPPRFSGLQFPNYSSELNVNALELDDSALYLCASTQGGMTASTEAFFGQGTRLTVV.

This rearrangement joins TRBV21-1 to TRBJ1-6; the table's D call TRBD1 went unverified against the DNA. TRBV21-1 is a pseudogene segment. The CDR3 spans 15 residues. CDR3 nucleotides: TGTGCCAGCAGGCGCGACACATCCTATAATTCACCCCTCCACTTT. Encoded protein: CASRRDTSYNSPLHF.

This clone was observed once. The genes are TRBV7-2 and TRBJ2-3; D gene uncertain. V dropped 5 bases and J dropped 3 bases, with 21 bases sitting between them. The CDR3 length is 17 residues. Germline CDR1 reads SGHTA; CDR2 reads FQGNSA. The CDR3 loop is CASSEQVLASITDTQYF. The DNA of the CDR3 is TGTGCCAGCAGCGAGCAGGTTCTCGCTTCTATTACAGATACGCAGTATTTT.

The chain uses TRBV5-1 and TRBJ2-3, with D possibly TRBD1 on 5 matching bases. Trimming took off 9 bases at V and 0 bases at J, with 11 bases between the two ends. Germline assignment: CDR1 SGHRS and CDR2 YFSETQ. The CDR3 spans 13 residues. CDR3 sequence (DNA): TGCGCCACCCGGACATCTAGCACAGATACGCAGTATTTT. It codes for CATRTSSTDTQYF.

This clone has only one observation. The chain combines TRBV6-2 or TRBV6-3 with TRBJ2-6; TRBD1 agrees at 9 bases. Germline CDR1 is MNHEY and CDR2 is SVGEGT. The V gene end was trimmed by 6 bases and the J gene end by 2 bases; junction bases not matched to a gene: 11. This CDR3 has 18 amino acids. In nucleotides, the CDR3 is TGTGCCAGCAGCCTTTGGGGGGGACAGGGTACTGGGGCCAACGTCCTGACTTTC. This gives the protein CASSLWGGQGTGANVLTF.

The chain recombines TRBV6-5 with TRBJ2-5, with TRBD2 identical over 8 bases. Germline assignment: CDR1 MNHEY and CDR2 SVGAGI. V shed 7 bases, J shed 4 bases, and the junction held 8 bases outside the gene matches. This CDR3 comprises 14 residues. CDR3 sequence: CASTLAGLRETQYF. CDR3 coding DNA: TGTGCCAGCACTTTAGCGGGATTACGAGAGACCCAGTACTTC.

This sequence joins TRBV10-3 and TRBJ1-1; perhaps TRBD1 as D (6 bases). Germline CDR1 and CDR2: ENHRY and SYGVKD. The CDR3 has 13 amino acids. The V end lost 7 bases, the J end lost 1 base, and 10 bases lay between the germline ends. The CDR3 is CAITRDTNTEAFF. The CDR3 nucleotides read TGTGCCATCACCCGGGACACGAACACTGAAGCTTTCTTT.

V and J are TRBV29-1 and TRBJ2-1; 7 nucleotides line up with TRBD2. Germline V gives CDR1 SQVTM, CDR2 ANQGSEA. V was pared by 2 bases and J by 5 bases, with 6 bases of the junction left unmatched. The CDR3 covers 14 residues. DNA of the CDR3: TGCAGCGTTGAATATAGGCTAGCGGACAATGAGCAGTTCTTC. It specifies CSVEYRLADNEQFF.

CDR3 nucleotides: TGCGCCAGCAGCCAAGATCTTGAGGGGCGGGGTGGCTACACCTTC. Translated: CASSQDLEGRGGYTF. The chain employs TRBV4-1 and TRBJ1-2; possibly TRBD1 for D (5 bases). The CDR3 has 15 residues. Trimming removed 0 bases at V and 7 bases at J, with 15 bases between. CDR1 and CDR2 from the germline V gene are MGHRA and YSYEKL.

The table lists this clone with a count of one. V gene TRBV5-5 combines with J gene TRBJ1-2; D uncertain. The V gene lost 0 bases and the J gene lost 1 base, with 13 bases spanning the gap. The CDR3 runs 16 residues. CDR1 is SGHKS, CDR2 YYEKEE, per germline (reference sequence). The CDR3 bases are TGTGCCAGCAGCTTGGTTTCGCCGCGGGGTAACTATGGCTACACCTTC. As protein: CASSLVSPRGNYGYTF.

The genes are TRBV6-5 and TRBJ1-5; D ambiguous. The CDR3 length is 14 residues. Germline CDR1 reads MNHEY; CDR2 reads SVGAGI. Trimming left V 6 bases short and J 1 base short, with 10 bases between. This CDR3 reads CASSLGGSNQPQHF. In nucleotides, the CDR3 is TGTGCCAGCAGCCTAGGAGGGAGCAATCAGCCCCAGCATTTT.

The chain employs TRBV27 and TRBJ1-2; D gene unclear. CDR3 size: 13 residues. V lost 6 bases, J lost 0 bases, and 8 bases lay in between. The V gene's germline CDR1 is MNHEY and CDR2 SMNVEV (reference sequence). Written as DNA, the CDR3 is TGTGCCAGCAGCCGGACGGCTAACTATGGCTACACCTTC. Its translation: CASSRTANYGYTF.

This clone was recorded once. Here the CDR3 DNA reads TGTGCCAGTAGTAACCGGGACAGGGCCTACGAGCAGTACTTC. Encoded protein: CASSNRDRAYEQYF. J is TRBJ2-7 and V is TRBV19; 9 bases are a match to TRBD1. The V gene end was trimmed by 4 bases and the J gene end by 2 bases; junction bases not matched to a gene: 3. CDR3 length equals 14 residues. Looked up from germline, CDR1 is LNHDA and CDR2 is SQIVND (reference sequence).

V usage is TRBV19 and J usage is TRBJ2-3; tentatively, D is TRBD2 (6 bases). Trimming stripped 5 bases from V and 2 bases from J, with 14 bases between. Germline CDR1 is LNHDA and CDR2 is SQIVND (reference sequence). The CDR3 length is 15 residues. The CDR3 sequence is CASSPGRFNTDTQYF. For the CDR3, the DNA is TGTGCCAGTAGTCCAGGGAGGTTTAACACAGATACGCAGTATTTT.

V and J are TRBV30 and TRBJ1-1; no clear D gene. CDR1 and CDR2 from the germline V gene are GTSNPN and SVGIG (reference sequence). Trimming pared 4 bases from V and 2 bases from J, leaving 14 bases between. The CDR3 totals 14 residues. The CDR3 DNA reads TGTGCCTGGACTAAGGACCGTCTCAACACTGAAGCTTTCTTT. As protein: CAWTKDRLNTEAFF.

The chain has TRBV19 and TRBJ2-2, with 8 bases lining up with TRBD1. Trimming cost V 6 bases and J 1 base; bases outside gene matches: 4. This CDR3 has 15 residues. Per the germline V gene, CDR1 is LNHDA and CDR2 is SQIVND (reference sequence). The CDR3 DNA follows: TGTGCCAGTAGCCGGACAGGGTTGAACACCGGGGAGCTGTTTTTT. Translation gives CASSRTGLNTGELFF.

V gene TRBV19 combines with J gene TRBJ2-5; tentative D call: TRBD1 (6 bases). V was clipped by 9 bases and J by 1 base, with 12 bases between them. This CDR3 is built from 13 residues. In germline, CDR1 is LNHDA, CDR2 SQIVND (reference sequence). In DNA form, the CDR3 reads TGTGCCAGCGGCAGGGGCATCCAAGAGACCCAGTACTTC. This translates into CASGRGIQETQYF.

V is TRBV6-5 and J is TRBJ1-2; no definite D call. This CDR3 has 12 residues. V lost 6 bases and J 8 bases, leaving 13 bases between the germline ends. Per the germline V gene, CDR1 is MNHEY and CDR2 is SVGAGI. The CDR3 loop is CASSRVGSGYTF. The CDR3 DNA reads TGTGCCAGCAGCCGCGTCGGGAGCGGCTACACCTTC.